This T cell receptor (beta chain) was recovered during a study of blood T cell repertoires in COVID-19. The protocol was immunoSEQ multiplex PCR, while the TCRdb copy is restricted to in-frame clones and leaves out a portion. The repertoire consists of around 220,000 clones, with around 88% occurring once and the leading ten covering roughly 15%. Sequenced: PBMCs or T cells enriched from blood (not recorded which). The receptor was isolated from a woman aged 50 to 60 with acute COVID-19.

This chain's CDR3 is CASSSRDILTPQHF. The CDR3 DNA reads as TGTGCCAGCAGTTCCCGGGACATCCTTACCCCCCAGCATTTT. The gene calls are TRBV27 and TRBJ1-5, with D possibly matching TRBD1 (6 bases). The ends were cut back, 4 bases at V and 10 bases at J, with 17 bases in the middle. The CDR3 extends over 14 amino acids. The germline CDR1 and CDR2 sequences are MNHEY and SMNVEV (reference sequence).